The sequence of this TCR beta chain was determined in a study of cytomegalovirus exposure and HLA in healthy donors. Study information: The use of the same platform for the 110 or so validation repertoires and the 550 to 850 first-cohort repertoires was reported by a later analysis.

Libraries were prepared by immunoSEQ multiplex PCR; TCRdb keeps only in-frame clonotypes and omits some of them. The sample records over 250,000 clones, about 85% being singletons. Details on this clone: The antigen is undetermined.

V shed 3 bases and J shed 5 bases, with 19 bases lying between them. CDR3 length: 16 amino acids. Germline V gene sequence: CDR1 MNHEY, CDR2 SMNVEV (reference sequence). Study-level points and caveats: The listing of 150 to 200 TCR beta chains classed them as cytomegalovirus-associated. Researchers reported that a few CMV-associated chains were confirmed in vitro as CMV antigen-specific.

This chain joins TRBV27 and TRBJ2-5; possible D gene TRBD2, 6 bases. The sample taken for sequencing was PBMCs. The clonotype was recovered from a woman in her thirties in good health and CMV-seropositive. The CDR3: CASSLPAGPGYETQYF. Written as DNA, the CDR3 is TGTGCCAGCAGTTTGCCGGCGGGGCCGGGGTACGAGACCCAGTACTTC.